The clone carrying this TCR beta chain showed up many times. Antigen specificity is unknown. The sample is drawn from a study of identical twins. V was pared by 1 base and J by 8 bases, with 15 bases between. Germline V lookup: CDR1 SGHRS, CDR2 YFSETQ. The CDR3 is 14 residues long. Template switching added a universal primer site, and cDNA bore unique molecular identifiers. Each CDR3 protein is one row after TCRdb ran MiXCR on the 5' RACE reads. This table has 640,000 or so distinct CDR3 sequences, less than 7% appearing once. General study points: Potential partial confounding of zero-insertion analyses by invariant MAIT and iNKT cells was noted. Low generation-probability sequences were in excess among twin-shared out-of-frame alpha sequences.

This chain links TRBV5-1 with TRBJ1-2; D gene ambiguous. Sequenced: naive T cells sorted from blood. The TCR originated in a man in his late teens or twenties in good health. The CDR3: CASSLIVEGGGYTF. The DNA for the CDR3 is TGCGCCAGCAGCTTGATCGTCGAGGGCGGCGGCTACACCTTC. Based on the CDR3 plus reference TRBV5-1 and TRBJ1-2, the full variable domain is KAGVTQTPRYLIKTRGQQVTLSCSPISGHRSVSWYQQTPGQGLQFLFEYFSETQRNKGNFPGRFSGRQFSNSRSEMNVSTLELGDSALYLCASSLIVEGGGYTFGSGTRLTVV.